This record covers a single T cell receptor beta chain. In the same sample, other DNA sequences code for this CDR3. Germline values: CDR1 SGHDN, CDR2 FVKESK. The trim removed 1 base at V and 4 bases at J, leaving 5 bases unmatched. This CDR3 is 15 amino acids long. The data stem from a study of control samples from healthy donors and cancer patients. Produced via immunoSEQ multiplex PCR; TCRdb's table is partial and in-frame only. Seen here are just under 150,000 clones, more than 85% observed once, and the top ten hold roughly 3.2%. The chain combines TRBV14 with TRBJ1-2, with 8 nucleotides matching TRBD1. This clonotype was obtained from a man aged 30 to 45 in good health. Sequencing input: blood. The CDR3 reads CASSQGQGRSYGYTF. In DNA form, the CDR3 reads TGTGCCAGCAGCCAAGGACAGGGGAGGAGCTATGGCTACACCTTC.